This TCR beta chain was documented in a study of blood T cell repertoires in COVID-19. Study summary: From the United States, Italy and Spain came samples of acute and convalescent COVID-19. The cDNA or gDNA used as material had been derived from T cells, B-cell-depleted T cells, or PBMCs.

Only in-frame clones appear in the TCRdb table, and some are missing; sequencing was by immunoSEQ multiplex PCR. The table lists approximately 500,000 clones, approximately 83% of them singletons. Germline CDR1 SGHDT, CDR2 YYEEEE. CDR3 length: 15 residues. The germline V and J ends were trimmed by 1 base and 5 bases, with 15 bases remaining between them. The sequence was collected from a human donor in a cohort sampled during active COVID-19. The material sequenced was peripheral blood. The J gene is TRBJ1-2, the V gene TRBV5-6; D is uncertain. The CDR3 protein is CASSLPGLRGYGYTF. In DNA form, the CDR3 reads TGTGCCAGCAGCTTGCCTGGGTTACGCGGTTATGGCTACACCTTC.